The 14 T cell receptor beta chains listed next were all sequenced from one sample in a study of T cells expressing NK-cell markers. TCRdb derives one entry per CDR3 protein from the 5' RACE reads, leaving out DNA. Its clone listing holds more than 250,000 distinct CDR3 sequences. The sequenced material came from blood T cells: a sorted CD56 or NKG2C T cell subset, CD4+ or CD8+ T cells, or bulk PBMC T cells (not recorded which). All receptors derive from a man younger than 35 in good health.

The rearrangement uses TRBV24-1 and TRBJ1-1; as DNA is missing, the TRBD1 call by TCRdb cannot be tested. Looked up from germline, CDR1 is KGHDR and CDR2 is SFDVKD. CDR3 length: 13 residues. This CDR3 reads CATNPGVDTEAFF.

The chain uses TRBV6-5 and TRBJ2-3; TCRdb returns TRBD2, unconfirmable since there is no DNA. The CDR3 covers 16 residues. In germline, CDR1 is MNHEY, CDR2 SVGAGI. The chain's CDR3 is CASSYTPPTGTDTQYF.

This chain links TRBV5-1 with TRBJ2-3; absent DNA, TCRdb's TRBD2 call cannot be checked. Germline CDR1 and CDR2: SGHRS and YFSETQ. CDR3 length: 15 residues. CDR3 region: CASSVGGAGGDTQYF.

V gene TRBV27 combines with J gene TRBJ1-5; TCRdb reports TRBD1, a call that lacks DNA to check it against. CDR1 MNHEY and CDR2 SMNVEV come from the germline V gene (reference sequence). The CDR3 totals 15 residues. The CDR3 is CASSQTDRFNQPQHF.

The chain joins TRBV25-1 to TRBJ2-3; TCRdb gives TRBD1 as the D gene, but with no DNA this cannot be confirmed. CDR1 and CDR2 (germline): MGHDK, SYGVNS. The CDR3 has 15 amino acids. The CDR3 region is CASSAERGPPDTQYF.

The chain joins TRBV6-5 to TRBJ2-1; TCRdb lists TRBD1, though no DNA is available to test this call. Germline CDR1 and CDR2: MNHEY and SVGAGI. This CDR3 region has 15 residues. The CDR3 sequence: CASSFGGQGYNEQFF.

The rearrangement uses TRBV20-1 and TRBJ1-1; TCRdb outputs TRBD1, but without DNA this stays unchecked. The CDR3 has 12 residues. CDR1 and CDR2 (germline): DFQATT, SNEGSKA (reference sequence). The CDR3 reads CSASGQGSEAFF.

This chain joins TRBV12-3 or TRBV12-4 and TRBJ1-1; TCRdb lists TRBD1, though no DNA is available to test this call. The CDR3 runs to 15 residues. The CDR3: CASSFSGRPGTEAFF.

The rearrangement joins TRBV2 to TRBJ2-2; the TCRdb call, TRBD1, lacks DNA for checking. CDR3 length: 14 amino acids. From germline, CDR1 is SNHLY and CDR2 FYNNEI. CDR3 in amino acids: CASTGQGRTGELFF.

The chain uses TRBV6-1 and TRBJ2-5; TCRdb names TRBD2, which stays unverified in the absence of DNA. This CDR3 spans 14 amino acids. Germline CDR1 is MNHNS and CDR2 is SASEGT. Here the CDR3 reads CASTRSGRFETQYF.

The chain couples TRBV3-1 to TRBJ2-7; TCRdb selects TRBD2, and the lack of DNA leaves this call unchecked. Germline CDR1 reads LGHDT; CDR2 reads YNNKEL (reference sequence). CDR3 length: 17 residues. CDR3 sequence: CASSQGRLADSSYEQYF.

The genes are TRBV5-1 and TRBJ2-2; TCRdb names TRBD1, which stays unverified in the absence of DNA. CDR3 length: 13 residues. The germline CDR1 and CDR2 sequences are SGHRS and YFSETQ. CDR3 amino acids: CASIPGATGELFF.

The CDR3 region is CASSPHFGGIGGNTIYF. V gene TRBV7-6 combines with J gene TRBJ1-3; with no DNA, the TCRdb D assignment of TRBD1 cannot be verified. The CDR3 sequence is 17 residues long. Germline loops: CDR1 SGHVS, CDR2 FNYEAQ.

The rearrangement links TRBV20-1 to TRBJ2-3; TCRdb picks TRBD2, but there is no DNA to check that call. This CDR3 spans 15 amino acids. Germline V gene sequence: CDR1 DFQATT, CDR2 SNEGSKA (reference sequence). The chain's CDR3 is CSARSSGYSTDTQYF.